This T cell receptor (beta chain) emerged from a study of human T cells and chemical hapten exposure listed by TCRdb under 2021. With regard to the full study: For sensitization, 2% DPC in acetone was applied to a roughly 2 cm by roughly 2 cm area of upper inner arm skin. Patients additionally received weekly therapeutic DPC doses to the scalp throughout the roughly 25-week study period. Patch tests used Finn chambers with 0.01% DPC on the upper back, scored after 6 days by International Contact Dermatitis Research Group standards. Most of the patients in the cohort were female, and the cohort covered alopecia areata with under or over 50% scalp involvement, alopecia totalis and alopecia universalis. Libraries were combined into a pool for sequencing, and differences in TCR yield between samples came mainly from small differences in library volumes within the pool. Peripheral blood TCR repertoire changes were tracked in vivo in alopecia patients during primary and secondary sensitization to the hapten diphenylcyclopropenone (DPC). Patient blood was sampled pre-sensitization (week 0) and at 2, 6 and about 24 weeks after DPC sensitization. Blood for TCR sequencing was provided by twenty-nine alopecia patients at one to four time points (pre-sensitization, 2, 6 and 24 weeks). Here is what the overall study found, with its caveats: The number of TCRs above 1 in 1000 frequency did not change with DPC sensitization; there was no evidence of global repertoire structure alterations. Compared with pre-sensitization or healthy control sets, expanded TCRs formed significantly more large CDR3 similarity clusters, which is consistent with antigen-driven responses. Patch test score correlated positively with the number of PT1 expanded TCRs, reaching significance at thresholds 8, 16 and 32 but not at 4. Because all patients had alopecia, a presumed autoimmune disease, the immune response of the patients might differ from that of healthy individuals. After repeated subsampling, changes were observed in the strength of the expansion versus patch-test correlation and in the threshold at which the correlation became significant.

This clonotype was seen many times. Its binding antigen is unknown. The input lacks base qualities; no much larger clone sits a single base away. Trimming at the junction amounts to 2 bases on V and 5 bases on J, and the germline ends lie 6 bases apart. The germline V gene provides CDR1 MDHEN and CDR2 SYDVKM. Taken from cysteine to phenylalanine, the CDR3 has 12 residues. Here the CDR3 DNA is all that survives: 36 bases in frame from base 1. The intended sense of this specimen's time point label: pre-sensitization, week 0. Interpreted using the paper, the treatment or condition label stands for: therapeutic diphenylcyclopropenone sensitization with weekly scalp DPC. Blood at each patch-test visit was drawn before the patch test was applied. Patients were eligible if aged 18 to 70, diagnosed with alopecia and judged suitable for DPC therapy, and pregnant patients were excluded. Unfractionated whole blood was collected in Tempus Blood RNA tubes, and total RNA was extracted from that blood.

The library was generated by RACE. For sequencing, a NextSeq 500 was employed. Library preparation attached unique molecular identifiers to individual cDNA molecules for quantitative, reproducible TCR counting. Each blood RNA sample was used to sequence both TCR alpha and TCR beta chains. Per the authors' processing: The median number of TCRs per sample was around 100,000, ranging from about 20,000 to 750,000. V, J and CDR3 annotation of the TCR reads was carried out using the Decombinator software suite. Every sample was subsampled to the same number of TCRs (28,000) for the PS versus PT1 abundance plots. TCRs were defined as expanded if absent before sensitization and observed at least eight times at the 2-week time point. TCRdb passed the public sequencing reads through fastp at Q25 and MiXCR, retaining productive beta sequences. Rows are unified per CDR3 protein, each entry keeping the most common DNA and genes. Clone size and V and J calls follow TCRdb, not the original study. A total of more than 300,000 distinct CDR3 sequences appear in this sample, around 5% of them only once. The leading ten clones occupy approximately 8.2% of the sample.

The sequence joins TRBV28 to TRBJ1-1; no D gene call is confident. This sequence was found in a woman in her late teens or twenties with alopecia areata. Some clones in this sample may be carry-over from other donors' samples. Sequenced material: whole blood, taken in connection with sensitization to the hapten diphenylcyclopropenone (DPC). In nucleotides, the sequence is TGTGCCAGCAGTTTAATAGGGACTGAAGCTTTCTTT. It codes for CASSLIGTEAFF.